This T cell receptor beta chain was obtained from a study of tumor-infiltrating lymphocytes in oesophageal squamous cell carcinoma. CDR1 is SGHTA, CDR2 FQGTGA, per germline. The CDR3 extends over 15 amino acids. TCRdb passed the PCR reads through MiXCR, listing each CDR3 protein once. Of roughly 16,000 distinct CDR3 sequences in the sample, roughly 46% were seen once. For this clonotype: One junction end does not reproduce the germline sequence, and a read error may be involved.

V gene TRBV7-3 combines with J gene TRBJ1-4, with D perhaps TRBD1 (6 bases). Sequenced input: blood. This TCR came from a female donor with esophageal squamous cell carcinoma. CDR3 residues: CASSTRTATNGKLFF. CDR3 nucleotide sequence: TGTGCCAGCAGCACACGGACAGCCACAAATGGAAAACTGTTTTTT.